The 8 T cell receptor beta chains below were found in one sample sequenced in a study of cytomegalovirus exposure and HLA in healthy donors. 60 Vbeta and 13 Jbeta primers were used in PCR. Repertoires were generated with immunoSEQ multiplex PCR, while TCRdb's copy carries only in-frame clones and drops some. The data show 120,000 or so clones, over 75% seen once. The sample comprised PBMCs. The receptor set was obtained from a woman in her late teens or twenties in good health and CMV-seronegative.

The chain is built from TRBV6-1 and TRBJ2-7; 8 bases are shared with TRBD2. CDR1 and CDR2 (germline): MNHNS, SASEGT. This CDR3 region has 15 residues. V lost 4 bases and J lost 2; bases outside the gene matches: 7. In nucleotides, the CDR3 is TGTGCCAGCAGTGCTGGAAGCGGGGGAGCCTACGAGCAGTACTTC. This encodes CASSAGSGGAYEQYF.

This clone has more than one count but fewer than ten. The chain employs TRBV7-9 and TRBJ1-1; D is ambiguous. The CDR3 covers 13 residues. V gave up 2 bases and J gave up 4 bases, with 8 bases separating them. Germline CDR1 reads SEHNR; CDR2 reads FQNEAQ (reference sequence). The DNA of the CDR3 is TGTGCCAGCAGCTTACAAGGGAGCACTGAAGCTTTCTTT. Translating it yields CASSLQGSTEAFF.

The V gene is TRBV7-2, the J gene TRBJ2-3, with TRBD1 matching 8 bases. The V segment lost 2 bases and the J segment 6 bases; nucleotides outside the gene matches: 4. Looked up from germline, CDR1 is SGHTA and CDR2 is FQGNSA. This CDR3 comprises 14 residues. This chain's CDR3 is CASSLQGAGDTQYF. The DNA of the CDR3 is TGTGCCAGCAGCTTACAGGGGGCTGGTGATACGCAGTATTTT. Full variable domain (rest looked up from reference TRBV7-2 and TRBJ2-3): GAGVSQSPSNKVTEKGKDVELRCDPISGHTALYWYRQSLGQGLEFLIYFQGNSAPDKSGLPSDRFSAERTGGSVSTLTIQRTQQEDSAVYLCASSLQGAGDTQYFGPGTRLTVL.

The chain employs TRBV29-1 and TRBJ1-1, with D maybe TRBD1 (5 bases). Germline V gene lookup returns CDR1 SQVTM and CDR2 ANQGSEA. Trimming left V 5 bases short and J 7 bases short, with 14 bases between. The CDR3 extends over 12 amino acids. The CDR3 sequence: CSVSGGGLEAFF. The CDR3 DNA is TGCAGCGTTAGCGGGGGAGGCCTTGAAGCTTTCTTT.

The gene calls are TRBV19 and TRBJ1-2, with D possibly TRBD1 on 5 matching bases. Looked up from germline, CDR1 is LNHDA and CDR2 is SQIVND (reference sequence). V dropped 2 bases and J dropped 2 bases, with 6 bases sitting between them. The length of the CDR3 is 13 residues. The CDR3 spells CASSIKGNYGYTF. CDR3 DNA sequence: TGTGCCAGTAGTATAAAGGGGAACTATGGCTACACCTTC.

The V gene is TRBV10-2, the J gene TRBJ1-1, with D possibly TRBD1 on 6 matching bases. The germline V gene has CDR1 WSHSY and CDR2 SAAADI. Between the trimmed V and J ends, which lost 7 bases and 2 bases, there was a span of 11 bases. The length of the CDR3 is 13 residues. CDR3 DNA sequence: TGCGCCAGCACCAGACAGGACAACACTGAAGCTTTCTTT. Its translation is CASTRQDNTEAFF.

The table lists this clone with a few counts. This chain connects TRBV5-1 to TRBJ2-1, with 8 nucleotides matching TRBD2. V dropped 0 bases and J dropped 10; count of bases not matched to a gene: 3. The CDR3 contains 13 residues. Germline-derived CDR1 and CDR2 are SGHRS and YFSETQ. The DNA of the CDR3 is TGCGCCAGCAGCTTGGGGACTAGCAACGAGCAGTTCTTC. This gives the protein CASSLGTSNEQFF.

The chain couples TRBV5-4 to TRBJ1-2; TRBD1 might be the D (5 bases). Per the germline V gene, CDR1 is SGHNT and CDR2 is YYREEE (reference sequence). CDR3 size: 13 residues. Trimming removed 4 bases from V and 6 bases from J, with 13 bases in between. The CDR3 protein is CASSRGRQNGYTF. As DNA, the CDR3 is TGTGCCAGCAGCCGGGGGAGGCAAAATGGCTACACCTTC.